The 22 T cell receptor beta chains reported below all come from one sample, sequenced in a study of shared clonotypes between healthy human individuals. The assay was immunoSEQ multiplex PCR, and TCRdb's table has in-frame clones only and misses some. The profile shows roughly 2.5 million clones, approximately 92% of them singletons. The source material was naive CD4+ T cells sorted from blood. Subset of the sample: CD45RA+ positively selected. Every receptor here comes from a man between 18 and 35 years old in good health.

The chain has TRBV19 and TRBJ1-6, with D unclear. The CDR3 loop spans 15 amino acids. CDR1 is LNHDA, CDR2 SQIVND, per germline (reference sequence). Trimming cost V 7 bases and J 3 bases, with 13 bases left between them. The CDR3 is CASKAMGIYNSPLHF. The CDR3 DNA reads as TGTGCCAGTAAAGCTATGGGGATCTATAATTCACCCCTCCACTTT.

This clone was seen a single time. This rearrangement joins TRBV10-2 to TRBJ2-1; D gene uncertain. This CDR3 is 15 amino acids long. Germline V lookup: CDR1 WSHSY, CDR2 SAAADI. V lost 4 bases and J lost 7, with 17 bases in between. CDR3 region: CASSVGSLGRNEQFF. The CDR3 DNA is TGCGCCAGCAGTGTAGGTAGCTTAGGACGGAATGAGCAGTTCTTC.

The chain employs TRBV5-1 and TRBJ1-1; the D is unclear. The germline V gene encodes CDR1 SGHRS and CDR2 YFSETQ. This CDR3 contains 15 residues. V was cut by 6 bases and J by 0 bases, with 15 bases left in between. The CDR3 DNA is TGCGCCAGCACCCTGGTGGGTAACATGAACACTGAAGCTTTCTTT. The encoded protein is CASTLVGNMNTEAFF.

V gene TRBV7-2 combines with J gene TRBJ2-7; unclear D gene. The germline V gene has CDR1 SGHTA and CDR2 FQGNSA. The CDR3 is made up of 13 amino acids. Deletions cut 7 bases from V and 4 bases from J, with 14 bases between. The CDR3 here is CASNLEPSYEQYF. DNA of the CDR3: TGTGCCAGCAACCTGGAACCCTCGTACGAGCAGTACTTC.

The chain recombines TRBV6-1 with TRBJ2-5, with 8 bases aligning to TRBD1. The DNA matches TRBJ2-7 better at its end, which makes the J call doubtful. The V gene's germline CDR1 is MNHNS and CDR2 SASEGT. CDR3 length equals 13 residues. CDR3 sequence reads: CANPWTGCYEQYF. The CDR3 nucleotides read TGTGCCAATCCATGGACAGGGTGCTACGAGCAGTACTTC.

This chain joins TRBV19 and TRBJ2-6; no clear D. This CDR3 comprises 15 residues. Trimming shortened V by 4 bases and J by 0 bases, and 7 bases separated the two germline ends. The germline V gene encodes CDR1 LNHDA and CDR2 SQIVND (reference sequence). CDR3 nucleotides: TGTGCCAGTAGTAGGATTTACTCTGGGGCCAACGTCCTGACTTTC. Its translation: CASSRIYSGANVLTF.

The chain employs TRBV28 and TRBJ2-7; D is ambiguous. Germline loops: CDR1 MDHEN, CDR2 SYDVKM. The CDR3 loop spans 12 amino acids. V was shortened by 2 bases and J by 6 bases, with 8 bases between the two germline ends. CDR3 nucleotides: TGTGCCAGCAGTTTAAGGTTGCCCGAGCAGTACTTC. Its translation is CASSLRLPEQYF.

This clone was detected once. The chain joins TRBV9 to TRBJ1-1; D is perhaps TRBD1 (6 bases). V was shortened by 2 bases and J by 5 bases, with 22 bases between the two germline ends. Per the germline V gene, CDR1 is SGDLS and CDR2 is YYNGEE. The CDR3 sequence is 17 residues long. The CDR3 protein is CASSVLLRGVQGTEAFF. CDR3 DNA: TGTGCCAGCAGCGTCCTCCTGAGGGGGGTGCAGGGGACTGAAGCTTTCTTT.

This chain joins TRBV4-1 and TRBJ1-3; D unresolved. Germline-derived CDR1 and CDR2 are MGHRA and YSYEKL. V was clipped by 4 bases and J by 0 bases, with 7 bases between them. This CDR3 is 14 amino acids long. The CDR3 bases are TGCGCCAGCAGCCTAACACACTCTGGAAACACCATATATTTT. This sequence encodes CASSLTHSGNTIYF.

CDR3 loop: CASSLDWGSKNIQYF. The CDR3 coding sequence is TGTGCCAGCAGCTTAGATTGGGGCTCCAAAAACATTCAGTACTTC. V usage is TRBV7-2 and J usage is TRBJ2-4; D is perhaps TRBD1 (5 bases). This CDR3 is 15 amino acids long. The V gene's germline CDR1 is SGHTA and CDR2 FQGNSA. V was cut by 1 base and J by 2 bases, with 9 bases left in between.

The chain is built from TRBV10-3 and TRBJ2-1; 7 bases line up with TRBD1. The CDR3 spans 19 residues. Looked up from germline, CDR1 is ENHRY and CDR2 is SYGVKD. The V segment lost 4 bases and the J segment 0 bases; nucleotides outside the gene matches: 15. The CDR3, as DNA: TGTGCCATCAGTGCCCCGACGGCACAGGGGAAGTCCTCCTACAATGAGCAGTTCTTC. This codes for CAISAPTAQGKSSYNEQFF.

The chain combines TRBV5-6 with TRBJ2-5; a weak D match, TRBD2 (7 bases). The length of the CDR3 is 13 residues. Germline values: CDR1 SGHDT, CDR2 YYEEEE. V lost 0 bases, J lost 7 bases, and 10 bases lay in between. CDR3 in DNA: TGTGCCAGCAGCTTGGCCGGGGGGCGGACCCAGTACTTC. The encoded protein is CASSLAGGRTQYF.

The rearrangement uses TRBV7-2 and TRBJ1-2; 7 bases map to TRBD1. Germline V gene lookup returns CDR1 SGHTA and CDR2 FQGNSA. The CDR3 runs 14 residues. Trimming at V came to 5 bases and at J to 6 bases, leaving 9 bases not matched to a gene. The CDR3 reads CASSPQGQVHGYTF. CDR3 DNA sequence: TGTGCCAGCAGCCCCCAAGGACAGGTACATGGCTACACCTTC. Using reference TRBV7-2 and TRBJ1-2 for the parts outside the CDR3, the full variable domain is GAGVSQSPSNKVTEKGKDVELRCDPISGHTALYWYRQSLGQGLEFLIYFQGNSAPDKSGLPSDRFSAERTGGSVSTLTIQRTQQEDSAVYLCASSPQGQVHGYTFGSGTRLTVV.

The CDR3 DNA reads as TGTGCCAGCAGCCCTGGTGGCGGGAGTACCACCTACGAGCAGTACTTC. Its translation: CASSPGGGSTTYEQYF. The chain combines TRBV7-9 with TRBJ2-7; 7 bases match TRBD2. This CDR3 is 16 amino acids long. Per germline, CDR1 SEHNR and CDR2 FQNEAQ (reference sequence). With V trimmed by 5 bases and J by 2 bases, 12 bases remained unmatched.

The chain links TRBV11-3 to TRBJ2-1; the D gene is possibly TRBD2 (6 bases). The V gene lost 6 bases and the J gene lost 6 bases, with 15 bases spanning the gap. Germline lookup yields CDR1 SGHNT and CDR2 YENEEA. The CDR3 has 14 amino acids. The CDR3 protein is CASSGRGDRNEQFF. In DNA form, the CDR3 reads TGTGCCAGCAGTGGCCGCGGGGACCGCAATGAGCAGTTCTTC.

The gene calls are TRBV12-5 and TRBJ1-2, with TRBD1 matching 9 bases. Germline-derived CDR1 and CDR2 are LGHNT and FRNRAP. The CDR3 totals 16 residues. The trim removed 0 bases at V and 8 bases at J, leaving 10 bases unmatched. CDR3 sequence reads: CASGLVRGTGMEGYTF. The CDR3 nucleotides read TGTGCTAGTGGTTTGGTACGTGGGACAGGGATGGAGGGCTACACCTTC.

Of note for this clone: The identical CDR3 is also encoded by other nucleotide sequences in the sample. The rearrangement joins TRBV19 to TRBJ2-7; D is uncertain. This CDR3 spans 12 amino acids. V lost 5 bases, J lost 0 bases, and 5 bases lay in between. In germline, CDR1 is LNHDA, CDR2 SQIVND (reference sequence). CDR3 nucleotides: TGTGCCAGTAGTTCCTCCTCCTACGAGCAGTACTTC. Translation: CASSSSSYEQYF. Filled out from reference TRBV19 and TRBJ2-7, the complete variable domain reads DGGITQSPKYLFRKEGQNVTLSCEQNLNHDAMYWYRQDPGQGLRLIYYSQIVNDFQKGDIAEGYSVSREKKESFPLTVTSAQKNPTAFYLCASSSSSYEQYFGPGTRLTVT.

The chain carries TRBV2 and TRBJ1-2; D gene uncertain. This CDR3 contains 13 residues. The germline V and J ends were trimmed by 6 bases and 7 bases, with 15 bases remaining between them. CDR1 is SNHLY, CDR2 FYNNEI, per germline. As DNA, the CDR3 is TGTGCCAGCAGCCCCACGTGGGAAAGTGGCTACACCTTC. This translates into CASSPTWESGYTF.

Of note for this clone: Within the sample, other DNA sequences also encode this same CDR3. The genes are TRBV18 and TRBJ1-5; perhaps TRBD1 as D (5 bases). The ends were cut back, 3 bases at V and 5 bases at J, with 8 bases in the middle. The V gene's germline CDR1 is KGHSH and CDR2 LQKENI. The CDR3 runs to 13 residues. CDR3 DNA sequence: TGTGCCAGCTCACCTGGGACCGATCAGCCCCAGCATTTT. It yields the protein CASSPGTDQPQHF.

On this clone: Within the sample, other DNA sequences also encode this same CDR3. Written as DNA, the CDR3 is TGTGCCAGCAGTGAATCCGGGGCCAACGTCCTGACTTTC. It codes for CASSESGANVLTF. The chain uses TRBV6-1 and TRBJ2-6; D not resolved. CDR1 and CDR2 from the germline V gene are MNHNS and SASEGT. The CDR3 has 13 residues. Trimming removed 2 bases at V and 4 bases at J, with 3 bases between.

The rearrangement joins TRBV2 to TRBJ2-2; D possibly corresponds to TRBD1 (5 bases). With 4 bases removed from V and 4 bases from J, the gap between germline ends came to 7 bases. The CDR3 runs to 13 residues. Germline CDR1 is SNHLY and CDR2 is FYNNEI. CDR3 in DNA: TGTGCCAGCAGTGGGACACTCACCGGGGAGCTGTTTTTT. It specifies CASSGTLTGELFF.

This chain uses TRBV7-2 with TRBJ2-2, with TRBD2 as a possible D gene (6 bases). The CDR3 spans 15 residues. From germline, CDR1 is SGHTA and CDR2 FQGNSA. Trimming cost V 1 base and J 6 bases, with 12 bases left between them. The CDR3 sequence: CASSLGRGLAGELFF. The CDR3 region has the DNA TGTGCCAGCAGCTTAGGGAGGGGCCTCGCCGGGGAGCTGTTTTTT.